This TCR beta chain was sequenced for a study of shared clonotypes between healthy human individuals. Study conclusions and caveats: All-four-donor shared clonotypes had higher generation probabilities than non-shared clonotypes did.

Notes on this clone: Its target is unknown.

Sequencing was performed with immunoSEQ multiplex PCR; in TCRdb, only in-frame clones are kept and a portion is missing. Seen here are some 2.3 million clones, over 85% observed once, and the top ten hold about 0.41%. CDR1 and CDR2 from the germline V gene are MGHRA and YSYEKL. V gave up 1 base and J gave up 4 bases, with 7 bases separating them. This CDR3 is built from 13 residues. This clonotype was obtained from a young man in good health. Some clones in this sample may be carry-over from other donors' samples. V and J are TRBV4-1 and TRBJ2-5; no definite D call. The sample was naive CD4+ T cells from PBMCs. Subset of the sample: CD45RA+ positively selected. Here the CDR3 DNA reads TGCGCCAGCAGCCAAGTTGTTAGAGAGACCCAGTACTTC. This gives the protein CASSQVVRETQYF.